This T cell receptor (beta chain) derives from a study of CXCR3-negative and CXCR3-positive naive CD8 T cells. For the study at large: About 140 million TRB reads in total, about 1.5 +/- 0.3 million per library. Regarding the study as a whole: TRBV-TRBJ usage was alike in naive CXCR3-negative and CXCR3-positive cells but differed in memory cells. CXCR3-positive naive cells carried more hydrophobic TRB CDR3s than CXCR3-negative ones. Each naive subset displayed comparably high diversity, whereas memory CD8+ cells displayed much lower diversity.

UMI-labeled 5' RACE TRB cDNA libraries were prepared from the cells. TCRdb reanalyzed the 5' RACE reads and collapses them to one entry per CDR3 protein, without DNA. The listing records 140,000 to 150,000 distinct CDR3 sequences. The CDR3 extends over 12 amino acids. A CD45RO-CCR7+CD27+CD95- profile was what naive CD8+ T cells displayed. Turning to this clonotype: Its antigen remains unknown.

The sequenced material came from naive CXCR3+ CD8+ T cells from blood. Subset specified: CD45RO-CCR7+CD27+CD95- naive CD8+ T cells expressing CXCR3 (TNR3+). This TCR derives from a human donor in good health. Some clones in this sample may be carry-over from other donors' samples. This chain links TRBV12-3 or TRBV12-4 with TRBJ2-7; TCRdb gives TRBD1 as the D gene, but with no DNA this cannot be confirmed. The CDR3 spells CASRADRYEQYF.